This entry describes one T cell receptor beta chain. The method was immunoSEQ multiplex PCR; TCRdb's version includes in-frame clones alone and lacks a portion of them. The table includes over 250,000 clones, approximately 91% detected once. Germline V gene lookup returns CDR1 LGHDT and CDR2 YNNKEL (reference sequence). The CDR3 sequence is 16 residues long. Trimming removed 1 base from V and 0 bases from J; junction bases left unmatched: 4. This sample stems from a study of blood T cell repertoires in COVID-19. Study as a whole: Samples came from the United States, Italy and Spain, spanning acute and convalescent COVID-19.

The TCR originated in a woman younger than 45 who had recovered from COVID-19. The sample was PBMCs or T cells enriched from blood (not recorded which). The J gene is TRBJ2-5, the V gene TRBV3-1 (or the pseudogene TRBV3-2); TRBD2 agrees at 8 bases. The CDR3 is CASSQVDGRDQETQYF. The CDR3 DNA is TGTGCCAGCAGCCAAGTAGACGGGAGGGACCAAGAGACCCAGTACTTC.